One sample yielded the 15 T cell receptor beta chains listed below, sequenced in a study of cytomegalovirus exposure and HLA in healthy donors. The PCR used 60 Vbeta and 13 Jbeta primers. Sequencing was performed with immunoSEQ multiplex PCR; in TCRdb, only in-frame clones are kept and a portion is missing. This table holds about 110,000 clones, around two thirds found once. Material: PBMCs. The receptors here all came from a young man in good health and CMV-seropositive.

The genes are TRBV5-1 and TRBJ2-5, with 8 bases aligning to TRBD1. The junction had 6 bases not matched to a gene; V was cut back by 4 bases and J by 4 bases. Germline V lookup: CDR1 SGHRS, CDR2 YFSETQ. The CDR3 sequence is 14 residues long. The CDR3 DNA follows: TGCGCCAGCAGCGTTTCAGGGGGCGGAGAGACCCAGTACTTC. Translation: CASSVSGGGETQYF.

The chain uses TRBV18 and TRBJ2-7, with a possible D match to TRBD1 (7 bases). The germline V gene encodes CDR1 KGHSH and CDR2 LQKENI. The CDR3 loop spans 15 amino acids. The germline V and J ends were trimmed by 3 bases and 2 bases, with 14 bases remaining between them. CDR3 sequence: CASSPGQGGPYEQYF. The CDR3 DNA sequence: TGTGCCAGCTCACCGGGCCAGGGGGGCCCCTACGAGCAGTACTTC.

The rearrangement uses TRBV5-1 and TRBJ2-5; 11 nucleotides align to TRBD2. V shed 4 bases and J 5 bases; nucleotides not matched to a gene: 7. The CDR3 runs 15 residues. Germline CDR1 is SGHRS and CDR2 is YFSETQ. CDR3 nucleotide sequence: TGCGCCAGCAGCGGATCTAGCGGGGGGACGGAGACCCAGTACTTC. Protein: CASSGSSGGTETQYF. Variable domain in full (rest from reference TRBV5-1 and TRBJ2-5): KAGVTQTPRYLIKTRGQQVTLSCSPISGHRSVSWYQQTPGQGLQFLFEYFSETQRNKGNFPGRFSGRQFSNSRSEMNVSTLELGDSALYLCASSGSSGGTETQYFGPGTRLLVL.

This clone was seen only a few times. V and J are TRBV6-4 and TRBJ1-1, with D possibly matching TRBD1 (5 bases). The germline CDR1 and CDR2 sequences are MRHNA and SNTAGT. V lost 5 bases and J lost 2, with 9 bases in between. The CDR3 has 13 residues. Written as DNA, the CDR3 is TGTGCCAGCAGTACAGGATCCAACACTGAAGCTTTCTTT. Its protein product is CASSTGSNTEAFF.

V usage is TRBV7-9 and J usage is TRBJ1-4; D possibly corresponds to TRBD1 (5 bases). V dropped 5 bases and J dropped 5 bases, with 6 bases sitting between them. The V gene's germline CDR1 is SEHNR and CDR2 FQNEAQ (reference sequence). The length of the CDR3 is 12 residues. CDR3 residues: CASSAGNEKLFF. The CDR3 bases are TGTGCCAGCAGCGCAGGGAATGAAAAACTGTTTTTT.

This clone has more than one count but fewer than ten. The rearrangement links TRBV4-1 to TRBJ2-2, with 11 bases aligning to TRBD2. Germline loops: CDR1 MGHRA, CDR2 YSYEKL. This CDR3 region has 17 residues. V gave up 6 bases and J gave up 4 bases; unmatched junction bases: 10. The CDR3 spells CASRHTSGGRGTGELFF. The CDR3 nucleotides are TGCGCCAGCAGGCACACTAGCGGGGGCAGGGGCACCGGGGAGCTGTTTTTT.

This clone appeared a few times. The chain recombines TRBV25-1 with TRBJ2-1, with D perhaps matching TRBD2 (6 bases). The CDR3 runs 13 residues. Germline CDR1 and CDR2: MGHDK and SYGVNS. The V end was cut by 5 bases, the J end by 7 bases, with 12 bases between. CDR3 bases: TGTGCCAGCAGTTCCGTGGGGGGAAATGAGCAGTTCTTC. Translation: CASSSVGGNEQFF. The variable domain in full, with the rest retrieved from reference TRBV25-1 and TRBJ2-1, is EADIYQTPRYLVIGTGKKITLECSQTMGHDKMYWYQQDPGMELHLIHYSYGVNSTEKGDLSSESTVSRIRTEHFPLTLESARPSHTSQYLCASSSVGGNEQFFGPGTRLTVL.

This clone was detected a few times. The chain links TRBV29-1 to TRBJ2-3; 14 nucleotides line up with TRBD2. Germline CDR1 SQVTM, CDR2 ANQGSEA. The junction had 8 bases not matched to a gene; V was cut back by 6 bases and J by 3 bases. The CDR3 contains 16 residues. The CDR3 sequence is CSVRGLAGAITDTQYF. The CDR3 DNA follows: TGCAGCGTGAGGGGACTAGCGGGGGCCATAACAGATACGCAGTATTTT.

This chain uses TRBV7-9 with TRBJ1-5, with D maybe TRBD1 (5 bases). V shed 6 bases and J shed 4 bases, with 19 bases lying between them. Germline loops: CDR1 SEHNR, CDR2 FQNEAQ (reference sequence). This CDR3 comprises 16 residues. Here the CDR3 DNA reads TGTGCCAGCAGTTCGTTCGGTGCAGGGCCGAATCAGCCCCAGCATTTT. It codes for CASSSFGAGPNQPQHF.

This clone appeared a single time. The gene calls are TRBV4-1 and TRBJ2-3, with 13 bases matching TRBD2. V was pared by 5 bases and J by 1 base, with 6 bases of the junction left unmatched. The CDR3 is 17 residues long. Germline V gene lookup returns CDR1 MGHRA and CDR2 YSYEKL. DNA for the CDR3: TGCGCCAGCAGCTTGAGAACTAGCGGGGGGGGCACAGATACGCAGTATTTT. It encodes CASSLRTSGGGTDTQYF.

This clone was observed a handful of times. The genes are TRBV5-4 and TRBJ2-7; 8 positions match TRBD1. CDR1 SGHNT and CDR2 YYREEE come from the germline V gene (reference sequence). V lost 0 bases to trimming and J lost 2 bases; unmatched junction nucleotides: 13. The CDR3 length is 18 residues. The CDR3 DNA is TGTGCCAGCAGCTTGGGGGGGTGGGACAGGTTAATTACCTACGAGCAGTACTTC. Amino acid sequence: CASSLGGWDRLITYEQYF.

This clone was seen more than once but under ten times. The chain recombines TRBV18 with TRBJ2-7; 8 nucleotides line up with TRBD1. V lost 4 bases, J lost 0 bases, and 5 bases stayed unmatched. This CDR3 spans 15 amino acids. The germline V gene has CDR1 KGHSH and CDR2 LQKENI. CDR3 sequence (DNA): TGTGCCAGCTCACTGACGGGACAGGACTCCTACGAGCAGTACTTC. Amino acids: CASSLTGQDSYEQYF.

V usage is TRBV25-1 and J usage is TRBJ2-1; D is perhaps TRBD2 (6 bases). Trimming took 11 bases from V and 7 from J, leaving 21 bases between them. The CDR3 has 14 residues. Germline V CDR1 and CDR2: MGHDK, SYGVNS. CDR3 protein: CASVGGGEGNEQFF. In DNA, the CDR3 is TGTGCCTCCGTGGGAGGCGGGGAAGGGAATGAGCAGTTCTTC.

This clone is termed medium-sized. The rearrangement links TRBV5-8 to TRBJ2-5; weak D call: TRBD1 (6 bases). The germline gives CDR1 SGHTS, CDR2 YDEGEE. V lost 4 bases, J lost 3 bases, and 16 bases lay in between. The CDR3 totals 15 residues. The CDR3 loop is CASSTGNRAEETQYF. The DNA for the CDR3 is TGTGCCAGCAGCACCGGTAACAGGGCCGAAGAGACCCAGTACTTC.

The chain has TRBV6-6 and TRBJ1-1; D is perhaps TRBD1 (5 bases). The CDR3 sequence is 13 residues long. Between the trimmed V and J ends, which lost 6 bases and 8 bases, there was a span of 16 bases. CDR1 and CDR2 (germline): MNHNY, SVGAGI (reference sequence). CDR3 bases: TGTGCCAGCAGAACCACACAGGCGCCCGAAGCTTTCTTT. Translated, it gives CASRTTQAPEAFF.